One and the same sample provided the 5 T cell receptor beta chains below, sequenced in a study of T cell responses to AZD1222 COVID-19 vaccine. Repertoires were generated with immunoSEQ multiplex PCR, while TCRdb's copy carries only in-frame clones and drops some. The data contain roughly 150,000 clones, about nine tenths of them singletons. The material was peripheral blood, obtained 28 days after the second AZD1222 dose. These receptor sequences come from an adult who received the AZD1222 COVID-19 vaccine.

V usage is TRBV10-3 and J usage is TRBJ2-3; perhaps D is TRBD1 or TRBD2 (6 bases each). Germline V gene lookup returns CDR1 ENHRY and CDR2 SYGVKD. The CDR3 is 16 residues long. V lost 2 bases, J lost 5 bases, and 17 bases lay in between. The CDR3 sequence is CAISEPRMGGQDTQYF. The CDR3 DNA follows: TGTGCCATCAGTGAGCCTCGGATGGGGGGCCAAGATACGCAGTATTTT.

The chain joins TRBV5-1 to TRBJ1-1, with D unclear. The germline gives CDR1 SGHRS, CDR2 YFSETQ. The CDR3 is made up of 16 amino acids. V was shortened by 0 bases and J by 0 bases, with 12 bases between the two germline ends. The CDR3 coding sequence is TGCGCCAGCAGCTTGGCCTTCGGGGAAGTGAACACTGAAGCTTTCTTT. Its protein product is CASSLAFGEVNTEAFF.

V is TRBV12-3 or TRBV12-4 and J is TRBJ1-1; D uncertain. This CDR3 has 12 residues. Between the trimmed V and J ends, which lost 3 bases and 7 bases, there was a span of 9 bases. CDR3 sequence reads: CASSFWTFEAFF. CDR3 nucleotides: TGTGCCAGCAGTTTTTGGACGTTTGAAGCTTTCTTT.

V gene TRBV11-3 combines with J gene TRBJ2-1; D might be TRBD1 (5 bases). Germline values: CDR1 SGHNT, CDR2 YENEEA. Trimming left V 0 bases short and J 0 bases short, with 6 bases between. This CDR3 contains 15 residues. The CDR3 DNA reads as TGTGCCAGCAGCTTAGACAGGGACTCCTACAATGAGCAGTTCTTC. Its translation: CASSLDRDSYNEQFF. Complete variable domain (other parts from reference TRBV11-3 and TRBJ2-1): EAGVVQSPRYKIIEKKQPVAFWCNPISGHNTLYWYLQNLGQGPELLIRYENEEAVDDSQLPKDRFSAERLKGVDSTLKIQPAELGDSAVYLCASSLDRDSYNEQFFGPGTRLTVL.

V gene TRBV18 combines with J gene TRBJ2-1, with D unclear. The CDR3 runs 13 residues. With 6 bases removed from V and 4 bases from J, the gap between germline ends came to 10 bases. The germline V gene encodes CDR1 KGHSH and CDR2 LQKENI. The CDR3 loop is CASSPTEYNEQFF. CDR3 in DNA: TGTGCCAGCTCGCCCACAGAATACAATGAGCAGTTCTTC.